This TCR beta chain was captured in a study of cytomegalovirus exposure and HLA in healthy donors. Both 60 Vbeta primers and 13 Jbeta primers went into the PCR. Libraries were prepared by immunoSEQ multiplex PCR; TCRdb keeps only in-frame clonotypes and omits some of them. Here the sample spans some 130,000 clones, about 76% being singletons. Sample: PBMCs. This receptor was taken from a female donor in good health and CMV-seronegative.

The CDR3 DNA follows: TGTGCCAGCAGTTTGAGCATGAACACTGAAGCTTTCTTT. Its translation is CASSLSMNTEAFF. The rearrangement links TRBV27 to TRBJ1-1; D is unclear. The germline V and J ends were trimmed by 3 bases and 0 bases, with 5 bases remaining between them. This CDR3 is 13 amino acids long. Germline lookup yields CDR1 MNHEY and CDR2 SMNVEV (reference sequence).